The source of this TCR beta chain is a study of human T cells and chemical hapten exposure (dated by TCRdb to the early 2020s). Regarding the research as a whole: For sensitization, 2% DPC in acetone was applied to a 2 cm by 2 cm area of upper inner arm skin. Blood was sampled from patients pre-sensitization (week 0) and at 2, 6 and about 24 weeks after DPC sensitization. The study tracked peripheral blood TCR repertoire changes in vivo during primary and secondary sensitization to the hapten diphenylcyclopropenone (DPC) in alopecia patients. Patch testing on the upper back used Finn chambers containing 0.01% DPC, with scoring done after 6 days according to International Contact Dermatitis Research Group standards. Blood for TCR sequencing was provided by twenty-nine alopecia patients at one to four time points (pre-sensitization, 2, 6 and 24 weeks). Patients additionally received weekly therapeutic DPC doses to the scalp throughout the roughly 24-week study period. Libraries were pooled for sequencing, and per-sample TCR yields varied mainly because of small differences in library volumes within the pool. The patient cohort, mostly female, included alopecia areata with under or over 50% scalp involvement, alopecia totalis and alopecia universalis.

This clonotype was observed many times. Which antigen it targets is not known. Base qualities were left out, and no much larger clone turns up one base away. V is clipped by 7 bases and J by 4 bases, and the sequence between their germline boundaries is 16 bases long. The CDR3 measures 13 amino acids from cysteine to phenylalanine. The DNA shown is the 39-base CDR3, in frame from base 1. The germline V gene encodes CDR1 SQVTM and CDR2 ANQGSEA. The label giving this sample's time point can be read as: patch test 2, 6 weeks after DPC sensitization. In the paper's terms, the treatment or condition label means: therapeutic diphenylcyclopropenone sensitization with weekly scalp DPC. At each patch-test visit, blood was drawn before the patch test was applied. Patients were considered eligible if aged 18 to 70, diagnosed with alopecia and deemed suitable for DPC therapy, and patients were excluded if pregnant. Total RNA was extracted from unfractionated whole blood that had been collected in Tempus Blood RNA tubes.

The library was prepared using RACE. The run used a NextSeq 500. During library preparation, unique molecular identifiers were attached to individual cDNA molecules so that TCRs could be counted quantitatively and reproducibly. For every blood RNA sample, sequencing covered both the TCR alpha and TCR beta chains. The paper's data handling went like this. The median number of TCRs per sample was some 100,000, ranging from roughly 23,224 to 700,000. V, J and CDR3 annotation of the TCR reads was carried out using the Decombinator software suite. To make PS versus PT1 abundance plots, every sample was subsampled to the same number of TCRs (28,000). Expanded TCRs were defined as absent before sensitization and observed at least eight times at the 2-week time point. TCRdb handled the public reads itself, with Q25 trimming in fastp and clone calling in MiXCR, and kept productive beta chains. Each record represents a unique CDR3 protein, reported with the most common genes and DNA among its rows. TCRdb's processing, not the authors' own work, is the source of the V and J calls. Counted in this sample were some 90,000 distinct CDR3 sequences; over 9.5% of them appeared once. The top ten clones comprise 2.5% to 3.5% of the sample.

Broader findings and caveats from the paper: The number of TCRs above 1 in 1000 frequency did not change with DPC sensitization; there was no evidence of global repertoire structure alterations. Repeated subsampling changed both the strength of the expansion versus patch-test correlation and the threshold at which the correlation became significant. All patients had alopecia, a presumed autoimmune disease, so their immune response might differ from that of healthy individuals. Expanded TCRs formed significantly more large CDR3 similarity clusters than pre-sensitization or healthy control sets, consistent with antigen-driven responses. Patch test score was positively correlated with the number of PT1 expanded TCRs, with significance at thresholds 8, 16 and 32 but not at 4.

The chain joins TRBV29-1 to TRBJ2-5; the D gene is perhaps TRBD2, from 5 matching bases. The receptor was derived from a woman aged 40 to 50 with alopecia areata. Some clones in this sample may be carry-over from other donors' samples. The sequencing used whole blood, collected in connection with sensitization to the hapten diphenylcyclopropenone (DPC). The DNA sequence is as follows: TGCAGCGCTGCACAAAGCGGAGGAGAGACCCAGTACTTC. It translates to CSAAQSGGETQYF.